Listed below are T cell receptor beta chains from one sample, sequenced in a study of cytomegalovirus exposure and HLA in healthy donors. Clones were sequenced by immunoSEQ multiplex PCR, and TCRdb holds only the in-frame ones, with some missing. The sample records some 76,000 clones, approximately 95% being singletons. Sequencing used PBMCs. The receptors were sampled from a woman under 30 in good health and CMV-seronegative. CDR3s include the opening cysteine and the closing phenylalanine or tryptophan. The order of the fields is D gene, V gene, J gene, clone size, CDR3 protein, CDR3 DNA. D genes are given only for firm matches. Clone size is shown for a subset of rows, as once, few, many or a class of expanded clone.

>-|TRBV7-9|TRBJ2-1|-
CASSSPVGQGSYNEQFF
TGTGCCAGCAGCTCACCAGTTGGGCAGGGGTCATACAATGAGCAGTTCTTC
>-|TRBV30|TRBJ2-7|-
CAWAGDPLYEQYF
TGTGCCTGGGCAGGGGATCCCCTCTACGAGCAGTACTTC
>-|TRBV27|TRBJ2-5|once
CASSLYPGTRRETQYF
TGTGCCAGCAGTTTATACCCCGGGACAAGGCGCGAGACCCAGTACTTC
>-|TRBV28|TRBJ1-3|-
CASRTRNTIYF
TGTGCCAGCAGAACAAGAAACACCATATATTTT
>-|TRBV6-4|TRBJ2-3|few
CASSDSGTSTDTQYF
TGTGCCAGCAGTGACTCCGGGACTAGCACAGATACGCAGTATTTT
>-|TRBV30|TRBJ2-7|-
CAWSRQNYEQYF
TGTGCCTGGAGTCGACAGAACTACGAGCAGTACTTC
>-|TRBV7-2|TRBJ1-2|-
CASSLLQGPYGYTF
TGTGCCAGCAGCTTACTGCAGGGTCCCTATGGCTACACCTTC
>-|TRBV19|TRBJ1-3|-
CASTRYSGNTIYF
TGTGCCTCCACCCGGTACTCTGGAAACACCATATATTTT
>TRBD2|TRBV6-6|TRBJ2-1|-
CASRTGTSGYEQFF
TGTGCCAGCAGAACCGGGACTAGCGGCTATGAGCAGTTCTTC
>-|TRBV19|TRBJ1-2|-
CASSIPAGPFTF
TGTGCCAGTAGTATCCCCGCGGGACCCTTCACCTTC
>-|TRBV6-5|TRBJ2-7|-
CASSSSGYSYEQYF
TGTGCCAGCAGTTCATCAGGGTACTCCTACGAGCAGTACTTC
>TRBD2|TRBV19|TRBJ2-1|-
CASTGSGGAWEQFF
TGTGCCAGTACGGGTAGCGGGGGGGCTTGGGAGCAGTTCTTC
>-|TRBV11-2|TRBJ1-5|-
CASSLAGSLSNQPQHF
TGTGCCAGCAGCTTAGCGGGGAGTCTAAGCAATCAGCCCCAGCATTTT
>TRBD1|TRBV9|TRBJ2-1|-
CASSQGQGADNEQFF
TGTGCCAGCAGCCAGGGACAGGGGGCAGACAATGAGCAGTTCTTC
>-|TRBV5-5|TRBJ2-3|-
CASSLFGDSIFPTDTQYF
TGTGCCAGCAGCTTATTTGGTGACTCAATCTTCCCCACAGATACGCAGTATTTT
>-|TRBV30|TRBJ2-7|-
CAWSLEGARSEQYF
TGTGCCTGGAGTTTGGAGGGGGCGCGGAGCGAGCAGTACTTC
>TRBD1|TRBV4-2|TRBJ1-4|-
CASSQWGQGQEKLFF
TGTGCCAGCAGCCAATGGGGACAGGGACAAGAAAAACTGTTTTTT
>TRBD2|TRBV9|TRBJ2-5|-
CASSVLGTSVQETQYF
TGTGCCAGCAGCGTATTGGGGACTAGCGTCCAAGAGACCCAGTACTTC
>TRBD1|TRBV11-2|TRBJ1-5|-
CASSLGQGAQPQHF
TGTGCCAGCAGCCTAGGACAGGGAGCACAGCCCCAGCATTTT
>-|TRBV12-5|TRBJ2-3|-
CASGLTVYTQYF
TGTGCTAGTGGTTTGACAGTTTATACGCAGTATTTT
>TRBD1|TRBV28|TRBJ1-2|-
CATLPGQAYHYGYTF
TGTGCCACTCTACCGGGACAGGCTTACCACTATGGCTACACCTTC
>-|TRBV10-3|TRBJ2-2|-
CAISELPPGTGELFF
TGTGCCATCAGTGAGCTCCCCCCCGGCACCGGGGAGCTGTTTTTT
>TRBD1|TRBV27|TRBJ2-2|-
CASSPGTGFTGELFF
TGTGCCAGCAGTCCGGGGACAGGGTTCACCGGGGAGCTGTTTTTT
>-|TRBV30|TRBJ2-7|-
CACSAGLFYEQYF
TGTGCCTGTTCCGCGGGACTTTTCTACGAGCAGTACTTC
>TRBD2|TRBV5-3|TRBJ2-7|-
CARSSNTLAGGPHEQYF
TGTGCCAGAAGCTCAAATACTTTAGCGGGGGGGCCCCACGAGCAGTACTTC
>-|TRBV6-5|TRBJ2-1|-
CASSYESNPHNEQFF
TGTGCCAGCAGTTACGAGTCAAACCCTCACAATGAGCAGTTCTTC
>TRBD1|TRBV6-1|TRBJ2-7|-
CASRTGTGAVQYF
TGTGCCAGCAGAACCGGGACAGGGGCTGTGCAGTACTTC
>-|TRBV5-8|TRBJ2-7|-
CASSTPAGELRYEQYF
TGTGCCAGCAGCACCCCGGCAGGGGAGCTCAGATACGAGCAGTACTTC
>TRBD2|TRBV6-1|TRBJ2-6|-
CASSEVAGTGANVLTF
TGTGCCAGCAGTGAAGTAGCGGGGACTGGGGCCAACGTCCTGACTTTC
>-|TRBV19|TRBJ2-3|-
CASSSGGYSADTQYF
TGTGCCAGTTCCTCCGGCGGTTACTCCGCAGATACGCAGTATTTT
>-|TRBV18|TRBJ2-5|-
CASSGPEPQETQYF
TGTGCCAGCTCAGGGCCCGAGCCCCAAGAGACCCAGTACTTC
>-|TRBV4-1|TRBJ1-1|-
CASSPREAGGGSYTEAFF
TGCGCCAGCAGCCCCAGGGAGGCAGGTGGGGGTTCTTACACTGAAGCTTTCTTT
>-|TRBV5-4|TRBJ2-5|-
CASSLGTRQETQYF
TGTGCCAGCAGCTTAGGGACTCGACAAGAGACCCAGTACTTC
>-|TRBV18|TRBJ2-7|-
CASSPLAAFSSYEQYF
TGTGCCAGCTCACCATTAGCAGCGTTCTCCTCCTACGAGCAGTACTTC
>-|TRBV4-1|TRBJ1-2|once
CASSQDKGGVDGYTF
TGCGCCAGCAGCCAGGACAAAGGGGGAGTTGATGGCTACACCTTC
>-|TRBV5-6|TRBJ2-5|-
CASSWGHSETQYF
TGTGCCAGCAGCTGGGGACATTCCGAGACCCAGTACTTC
>TRBD2|TRBV5-5|TRBJ2-7|-
CASSFSGGWLRDQYEQYF
TGTGCCAGCAGCTTCAGCGGGGGCTGGTTAAGGGACCAATACGAGCAGTACTTC
>-|TRBV30|TRBJ1-2|-
CAWSLGLGEGYTF
TGTGCCTGGAGTTTGGGACTGGGTGAGGGCTACACCTTC
>-|TRBV6-1|TRBJ1-5|-
CASSVRGFQPQHF
TGTGCCAGCAGTGTTAGGGGTTTTCAGCCCCAGCATTTT
>-|TRBV9|TRBJ2-2|-
CASSVEGTGELFF
TGTGCCAGCAGCGTCGAGGGAACCGGGGAGCTGTTTTTT
>-|TRBV13|TRBJ2-1|-
CASTVRGGVYNEQFF
TGTGCCAGCACCGTAAGGGGGGGGGTTTACAATGAGCAGTTCTTC
>-|TRBV5-4|TRBJ2-1|-
CASSKIEANNEQFF
TGTGCCAGCAGCAAAATAGAGGCAAACAATGAGCAGTTCTTC
>TRBD2|TRBV30|TRBJ2-2|-
CAWSAGTRLRAGELFF
TGTGCCTGGTCCGCCGGGACTAGACTCCGGGCCGGGGAGCTGTTTTTT
>-|TRBV21-1|TRBJ2-1|-
CASSSKGLADNEQFF
TGTGCCAGCAGCAGCAAGGGACTAGCGGACAATGAGCAGTTCTTC
>TRBD1|TRBV18|TRBJ2-1|few
CASSRNRGMRDNEQFF
TGTGCCAGCTCACGTAACAGGGGAATGAGGGACAATGAGCAGTTCTTC
>TRBD1|TRBV6-6|TRBJ1-1|-
CASSRDRWGEAFF
TGTGCCAGCAGCCGGGACAGGTGGGGTGAAGCTTTCTTT
>-|TRBV19|TRBJ2-7|-
CASSGIHATYEQYF
TGTGCCAGTAGCGGGATCCACGCAACCTACGAGCAGTACTTC
>-|TRBV5-1|TRBJ1-1|-
CASSLEPGNTEAFF
TGCGCCAGCAGCTTGGAGCCGGGGAACACTGAAGCTTTCTTT
>-|TRBV30|TRBJ2-7|-
CAWITAAYEQYF
TGTGCCTGGATAACGGCGGCCTACGAGCAGTACTTC
>-|TRBV4-1|TRBJ2-7|once
CASSHSGEQYF
TGCGCCAGCAGCCATTCGGGCGAGCAGTACTTC
>TRBD2|TRBV5-1|TRBJ2-7|-
CASSFTGAGRNEQYF
TGCGCCAGCAGCTTTACCGGGGCCGGGAGGAACGAGCAGTACTTC
>-|TRBV7-9|TRBJ1-2|-
CASSLETVIYGYTF
TGTGCCAGCAGCTTGGAGACAGTCATCTATGGCTACACCTTC
>-|TRBV11-2|TRBJ1-3|-
CASLGDSGNTIYF
TGTGCCAGCCTCGGGGATTCTGGAAACACCATATATTTT
>-|TRBV18|TRBJ1-4|-
CASSPGPDRRNEKLFF
TGTGCCAGCTCACCAGGGCCGGACAGAAGAAATGAAAAACTGTTTTTT
>-|TRBV14|TRBJ2-1|-
CASSQVRVGANEQFF
TGTGCCAGCAGCCAAGTCCGTGTAGGGGCCAATGAGCAGTTCTTC
>TRBD2|TRBV4-3|TRBJ2-1|-
CASSQGLAGYSSYNEQFF
TGCGCCAGCAGCCAAGGACTAGCGGGGTACAGCTCCTACAATGAGCAGTTCTTC